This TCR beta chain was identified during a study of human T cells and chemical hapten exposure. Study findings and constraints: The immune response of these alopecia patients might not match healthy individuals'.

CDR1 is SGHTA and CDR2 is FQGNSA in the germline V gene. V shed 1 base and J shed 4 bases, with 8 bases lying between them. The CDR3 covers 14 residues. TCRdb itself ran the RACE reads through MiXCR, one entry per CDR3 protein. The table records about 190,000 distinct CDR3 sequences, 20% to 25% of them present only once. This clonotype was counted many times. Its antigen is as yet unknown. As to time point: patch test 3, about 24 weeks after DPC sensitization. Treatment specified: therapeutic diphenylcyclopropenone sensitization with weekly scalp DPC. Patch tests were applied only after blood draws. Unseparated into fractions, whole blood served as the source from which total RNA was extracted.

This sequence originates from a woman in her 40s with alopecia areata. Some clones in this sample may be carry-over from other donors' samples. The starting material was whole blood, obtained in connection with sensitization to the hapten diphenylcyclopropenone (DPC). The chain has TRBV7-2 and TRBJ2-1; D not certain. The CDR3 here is CASSLGLAYNEQFF. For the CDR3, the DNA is TGTGCCAGCAGCTTAGGGTTAGCATACAATGAGCAGTTCTTC.